This is a list of T cell receptor beta chains from one sample in a study of blood T cell repertoires in COVID-19. Repertoires were generated with immunoSEQ multiplex PCR, while TCRdb's copy carries only in-frame clones and drops some. The sample holds hundreds of thousands of clones, roughly 90% seen once. The source material was peripheral blood. The receptors shown here come from a woman in her 70s with COVID-19, enrolled during active disease. CDR3s include the opening cysteine and the closing phenylalanine or tryptophan. The D gene is left open where the match is weak. Expanded clones get a size class; other rows say once, few or many, or leave the size out.

clone_size	d_call	j_call	v_call	cdr3_aa	cdr3_nt
-	-	TRBJ1-5	TRBV2	CASNSGERAQPQHF	TGTGCCAGCAACTCAGGGGAACGGGCTCAGCCCCAGCATTTT
-	-	TRBJ2-3	TRBV29-1	CSVHHADTQYF	TGCAGCGTCCACCATGCGGATACGCAGTATTTT
-	-	TRBJ1-3	TRBV27	CASSLSRDIGNTIYF	TGTGCCAGCAGTTTATCGAGGGACATTGGAAACACCATATATTTT
-	TRBD1	TRBJ1-6	TRBV30	CAWRTGNNSPLHF	TGTGCCTGGAGGACAGGGAATAATTCACCCCTCCACTTT
-	TRBD1	TRBJ2-2	TRBV6-5	CASRRAGGTGELFF	TGTGCCAGCCGACGGGCAGGGGGTACCGGGGAGCTGTTTTTT
-	-	TRBJ1-1	TRBV5-4	CASSLAGTLEAFF	TGTGCCAGCAGCTTGGCCGGGACACTCGAAGCTTTCTTT
-	TRBD2	TRBJ2-2	TRBV30	CAWRERAGVSNTGELFF	TGTGCCTGGAGGGAGCGAGCGGGGGTCTCGAACACCGGGGAGCTGTTTTTT
-	TRBD2	TRBJ2-5	TRBV2	CASSEADWRGGFGETQYF	TGTGCCAGCAGTGAAGCGGACTGGCGGGGGGGATTCGGAGAGACCCAGTACTTC
-	-	TRBJ1-1	TRBV19	CAGTARGNTEAFF	TGTGCCGGAACTGCCAGGGGAAACACTGAAGCTTTCTTT
-	-	TRBJ1-2	TRBV6-5	CASRHAGDGGYTF	TGTGCCAGCAGACATGCAGGGGACGGTGGCTACACCTTC
-	-	TRBJ2-5	TRBV2	CASSEAGARYETQYF	TGTGCCAGCAGTGAAGCGGGGGCCCGGTATGAGACCCAGTACTTC
-	-	TRBJ1-2	TRBV9	CASSVAQEDRLYGYTF	TGTGCCAGCAGCGTAGCTCAGGAGGACAGACTCTATGGCTACACCTTC
-	-	TRBJ2-3	TRBV19	CASSAGTDTQYF	TGTGCCAGTAGTGCGGGCACAGATACGCAGTATTTT
-	-	TRBJ1-2	TRBV7-2	CASTHSNILYGYTF	TGTGCCAGCACCCATTCCAACATTTTATATGGCTACACCTTC
-	-	TRBJ1-4	TRBV10-3	CGAGSTNEKLFF	TGTGGGGCGGGGTCAACTAATGAAAAACTGTTTTTT
-	-	TRBJ2-2	TRBV30	CAWNRQGNTGELFF	TGTGCCTGGAATCGGCAGGGGAACACCGGGGAGCTGTTTTTT
-	-	TRBJ2-5	TRBV6-2/TRBV6-3	CASSYSLRAGASKETQYF	TGTGCCAGCAGTTACTCGCTAAGGGCGGGGGCCTCTAAAGAGACCCAGTACTTC
-	-	TRBJ2-7	TRBV19	CASSAGPGRTYEQYF	TGTGCCAGTAGTGCGGGGCCGGGACGTACCTACGAGCAGTACTTC
few	-	TRBJ2-5	TRBV24-1	CATSDLDAETQYF	TGTGCCACCAGTGATTTGGATGCGGAGACCCAGTACTTC